This T cell receptor beta chain was sequenced in a study of response to subunit inactivated influenza vaccine. Using its own MiXCR run on the RT-PCR reads, TCRdb lists one record per CDR3 protein. The sample contains fewer than 750,000 distinct CDR3 sequences, around 15% of which appear only once. The sample holds one count of this clonotype. After removal of 0 bases from V and 8 bases from J, the junction contained 9 bases not matched to a gene. Germline values: CDR1 MNHEY, CDR2 SMNVEV (reference sequence). The CDR3 totals 17 residues. Sequenced material: PBMCs from blood, taken approximately 12 days after vaccination. The receptor was isolated from a man between 50 and 59 years old who received an inactivated influenza vaccine. This chain joins TRBV27 and TRBJ2-6, with 8 bases that match TRBD1. CDR3 bases: TGTGCCAGCAGTTTATCGGACCAGGGGGCCGAGACCAACGTCCTGACTTTC. Its protein is CASSLSDQGAETNVLTF.